This T cell receptor beta chain came from a study of blood T cell repertoires in COVID-19. Overall study: Sites across the United States, Italy and Spain contributed samples from acute and convalescent COVID-19. From T cells, B-cell-depleted T cells, or PBMCs came the material, which was cDNA or gDNA.

Methods used by the authors: How many nucleated cells were present was estimated from reference gene primer amplification. Here immunoSEQ multiplex PCR was the method, and the copy in TCRdb shows in-frame clones only, minus some. The DNA was the basis for D and trimming; V, J and clone size are from that table. The data show some 110,000 clones, with around 80% seen just once and roughly 16% held by the top ten. This CDR3 has 16 residues. The V gene end was trimmed by 3 bases and the J gene end by 4 bases; junction bases not matched to a gene: 8. Germline values: CDR1 KGHSH, CDR2 LQKENI. The TCR comes from a man between 60 and 75 years old with active or convalescent COVID-19. Sample: peripheral blood. This chain connects TRBV18 to TRBJ2-3; TRBD2 matches 9 bases. CDR3 nucleotides: TGTGCCAGCTCACCCGCGACTAGCGGTGGCGCAGATACGCAGTATTTT. Residues: CASSPATSGGADTQYF.